Following are 32 T cell receptor beta chains from one sample sequenced in a study of patients and donors after allogeneic stem cell transplantation. TCRdb independently ran MiXCR on the RT-PCR reads; one entry per CDR3 protein. The sample has 390,000 or so distinct CDR3 sequences, 15% to 20% seen once. The sequenced material came from blood, either unsorted or a sorted T cell fraction (not recorded which). The receptors here all came from a human donor who was either an allogeneic HSCT recipient or a stem cell or donor lymphocyte infusion donor (not recorded which). It is not recorded whose cells these are; they may come from a transplant donor.

This clonotype turned up a few times. The chain carries TRBV12-3 or TRBV12-4 and TRBJ2-7, with D possibly TRBD1 on 6 matching bases. The CDR3 is 16 amino acids. Between the trimmed V and J ends, which lost 0 bases and 2 bases, there was a span of 14 bases. The CDR3 nucleotides read TGTGCCAGCAGTTTAGCTATAACCGACAGGACCTACGAGCAGTACTTC. Protein sequence: CASSLAITDRTYEQYF.

The rearrangement joins TRBV7-9 to TRBJ2-7; unclear D gene. Germline V CDR1 and CDR2: SEHNR, FQNEAQ (reference sequence). V was pared by 5 bases and J by 2 bases, with 13 bases between. This CDR3 has 14 amino acids. The CDR3 protein is CASSPEAQTYEQYF. The CDR3 DNA sequence: TGTGCCAGCAGCCCCGAGGCACAGACCTACGAGCAGTACTTC.

The chain uses TRBV7-8 and TRBJ2-7; tentatively, D is TRBD2 (6 bases). CDR3 size: 18 residues. CDR1 and CDR2 (germline): SGHVS, FQNEAQ. Trimming shortened V by 2 bases and J by 0 bases, and 20 bases separated the two germline ends. The CDR3 here is CASSLPRDFDMSSYEQYF. CDR3 nucleotide sequence: TGTGCCAGCAGCTTACCGCGGGACTTCGACATGAGCTCCTACGAGCAGTACTTC.

This clonotype was detected ten times or more. The gene calls are TRBV29-1 and TRBJ1-1, with D possibly being TRBD1 (6 bases). V was shortened by 6 bases and J by 0 bases, with 11 bases between the two germline ends. The CDR3 length is 13 residues. Germline V gene data show CDR1 as SQVTM and CDR2 as ANQGSEA. Here the CDR3 reads CSVRQVVNTEAFF. The CDR3 DNA reads as TGCAGCGTAAGACAGGTCGTGAACACTGAAGCTTTCTTT.

This clonotype was picked up a small number of times. The chain has TRBV6-1 and TRBJ2-7; 8 positions agree with TRBD2. V shed 6 bases, J shed 0 bases, and the junction held 7 bases outside the gene matches. CDR3 size: 15 residues. Per the germline V gene, CDR1 is MNHNS and CDR2 is SASEGT. The CDR3: CASRAASGSSYEQYF. The CDR3 bases are TGTGCCAGCAGGGCCGCTAGCGGGTCCTCCTACGAGCAGTACTTC.

V is TRBV4-3 and J is TRBJ2-2; maybe TRBD1 (6 bases). CDR3 length: 17 amino acids. CDR1 is LGHNA, CDR2 YSLEER, per germline. V lost 2 bases and J 1 base, leaving 14 bases between the germline ends. CDR3 sequence (DNA): TGCGCCAGCAGCCAACCCCCCTTAGGGGGGAACACCGGGGAGCTGTTTTTT. It encodes CASSQPPLGGNTGELFF.

This clonotype has at least ten counts. The V gene is TRBV6-6, the J gene TRBJ2-1; D call uncertain. V was pared by 5 bases and J by 5 bases, with 10 bases between. The CDR3 loop spans 13 amino acids. Germline loops: CDR1 MNHNY, CDR2 SVGAGI (reference sequence). The CDR3 here is CASSKNSDNEQFF. The CDR3 coding sequence is TGTGCCAGCAGTAAAAATTCGGACAATGAGCAGTTCTTC.

The chain employs TRBV25-1 and TRBJ1-2; D not resolved. V was trimmed by 2 bases and J by 4 bases, leaving 8 bases between them. Germline loops: CDR1 MGHDK, CDR2 SYGVNS. CDR3 length: 13 amino acids. The CDR3 coding sequence is TGTGCCAGCAGTGAACAGTACGGCTATGGCTACACCTTC. Its protein product is CASSEQYGYGYTF.

This clonotype was found many times. The chain is built from TRBV12-3 or TRBV12-4 and TRBJ2-2; no definite D call. This CDR3 is 16 amino acids long. Between the trimmed V and J ends, which lost 6 bases and 1 base, there was a span of 15 bases. The DNA of the CDR3 is TGTGCCAGCAGGGTGACCGGCGGACGGAACACCGGGGAGCTGTTTTTT. It encodes CASRVTGGRNTGELFF.

This clonotype was detected a few times. This chain connects TRBV4-2 to TRBJ2-7, with D uncertain. The V end was cut by 0 bases, the J end by 6 bases, with 9 bases between. The CDR3 length is 13 residues. Germline-derived CDR1 and CDR2 are LGHNA and YNFKEQ. CDR3 bases: TGTGCCAGCAGCCAAGACGTCGTCCCCGAGCAGTACTTC. Translating gives CASSQDVVPEQYF.

This clonotype appeared a few times. The rearrangement uses TRBV6-5 and TRBJ2-1; the match to TRBD2 covers 7 bases. The CDR3 has 15 residues. The V segment lost 2 bases and the J segment 2 bases; nucleotides outside the gene matches: 3. The germline V gene has CDR1 MNHEY and CDR2 SVGAGI. The DNA of the CDR3 is TGTGCCAGCAGTTACGGGGCGGGGGCCTACAATGAGCAGTTCTTC. Protein product: CASSYGAGAYNEQFF.

The sample holds a few counts of this clonotype. This chain links TRBV11-3 with TRBJ2-7; TRBD1 aligns across 10 bases. Germline CDR1 is SGHNT and CDR2 is YENEEA. CDR3 length equals 13 residues. The trim removed 6 bases at V and 5 bases at J, leaving 4 bases unmatched. CDR3 nucleotide sequence: TGTGCCAGCAGGGGACAGGGGTTCAACGAGCAGTACTTC. This gives the protein CASRGQGFNEQYF.

This clonotype has more than one count but fewer than ten. The DNA for the CDR3 is TGTGCCAGCAGCCGCGGACAGACCTACAATGAGCAGTTCTTC. It yields the protein CASSRGQTYNEQFF. The V gene is TRBV7-9, the J gene TRBJ2-1; the D gene is possibly TRBD1 (6 bases). Germline V lookup: CDR1 SEHNR, CDR2 FQNEAQ (reference sequence). The CDR3 covers 14 residues. V gave up 5 bases and J gave up 2 bases, with 10 bases separating them. Full variable domain (rest looked up from reference TRBV7-9 and TRBJ2-1): DTGVSQNPRHKITKRGQNVTFRCDPISEHNRLYWYRQTLGQGPEFLTYFQNEAQLEKSRLLSDRFSAERPKGSFSTLEIQRTEQGDSAMYLCASSRGQTYNEQFFGPGTRLTVL.

This clonotype has at least ten counts. The chain joins TRBV7-2 to TRBJ1-3, with D unresolved. Germline lookup yields CDR1 SGHTA and CDR2 FQGNSA. The CDR3 spans 13 residues. The V end lost 5 bases, the J end lost 4 bases, and 9 bases lay between the germline ends. This chain's CDR3 is CASSTRRGNTIYF. The CDR3 DNA is TGTGCCAGCAGCACGAGGCGGGGAAACACCATATATTTT. Full variable domain (outside the CDR3, taken from reference TRBV7-2 and TRBJ1-3): GAGVSQSPSNKVTEKGKDVELRCDPISGHTALYWYRQSLGQGLEFLIYFQGNSAPDKSGLPSDRFSAERTGGSVSTLTIQRTQQEDSAVYLCASSTRRGNTIYFGEGSWLTVV.

This clonotype was observed a few times. This chain links TRBV14 with TRBJ2-3; 12 positions agree with TRBD2. J was trimmed by 1 base and V by 4 bases; bases with no gene match: 15. The CDR3 is 20 residues long. Germline CDR1 reads SGHDN; CDR2 reads FVKESK. The CDR3 sequence is CASSPHPGTSGLSGTDTQYF. CDR3 nucleotides: TGTGCCAGCAGCCCCCACCCCGGGACTAGCGGGCTTTCCGGCACAGATACGCAGTATTTT. Combining the CDR3 with reference TRBV14 and TRBJ2-3 gives the whole variable domain EAGVTQFPSHSVIEKGQTVTLRCDPISGHDNLYWYRRVMGKEIKFLLHFVKESKQDESGMPNNRFLAERTGGTYSTLKVQPAELEDSGVYFCASSPHPGTSGLSGTDTQYFGPGTRLTVL.

The J gene is TRBJ1-4, the V gene TRBV28; D unclear. Germline V gene data show CDR1 as MDHEN and CDR2 as SYDVKM. The CDR3 has 13 residues. Trimming took off 3 bases at V and 4 bases at J, with 6 bases between the two ends. The CDR3 reads CASSFTFNEKLFF. Written as DNA, the CDR3 is TGTGCCAGCAGTTTCACCTTTAATGAAAAACTGTTTTTT.

This clonotype appeared a few times. The gene calls are TRBV11-3 and TRBJ2-2; unclear D gene. The V and J ends lost 5 bases and 4 bases respectively, with 14 bases between them. Germline CDR1 reads SGHNT; CDR2 reads YENEEA. This CDR3 contains 15 residues. The CDR3 protein is CASSRDPRGTGELFF. The CDR3 nucleotides read TGTGCCAGCAGCCGCGACCCCCGTGGCACCGGGGAGCTGTTTTTT.

This chain uses TRBV15 with TRBJ2-7; D gene uncertain. The CDR3 covers 13 residues. V lost 3 bases, J lost 6 bases, and 12 bases lay in between. The V gene's germline CDR1 is LNHNV and CDR2 YYDKDF (reference sequence). The CDR3 sequence: CATSSEYTTEQYF. The CDR3 DNA follows: TGTGCCACCAGCAGCGAATATACCACCGAGCAGTACTTC.

The V gene is TRBV24-1, the J gene TRBJ2-5, with TRBD2 identical over 9 bases. The germline CDR1 and CDR2 sequences are KGHDR and SFDVKD. The CDR3 is 16 residues long. The V gene end was trimmed by 4 bases and the J gene end by 3 bases; junction bases not matched to a gene: 8. The CDR3: CATSEGVVAGEETQYF. In nucleotides, the CDR3 is TGTGCCACCAGTGAGGGGGTGGTAGCGGGGGAAGAGACCCAGTACTTC.

This clonotype occurred a few times. The CDR3 DNA sequence: TGCGCCAGCAGCATTGGGTCTAGCGGGGGTACAGAGACCCAGTACTTC. Its translation is CASSIGSSGGTETQYF. The chain uses TRBV5-1 and TRBJ2-5; 10 bases match TRBD2. The CDR3 contains 16 residues. Trimming removed 4 bases from V and 4 bases from J; junction bases left unmatched: 10. CDR1 is SGHRS, CDR2 YFSETQ, per germline.

The genes are TRBV9 and TRBJ2-1, with a tentative D call TRBD1 (7 bases). Per germline, CDR1 SGDLS and CDR2 YYNGEE. With 4 bases removed from V and 4 bases from J, the gap between germline ends came to 15 bases. The CDR3 has 15 residues. CDR3 region: CASSPRQGGYNEQFF. CDR3 DNA sequence: TGTGCCAGCAGCCCTCGACAGGGAGGTTACAATGAGCAGTTCTTC.

The V gene is TRBV6-1, the J gene TRBJ2-7; D not certain. Per germline, CDR1 MNHNS and CDR2 SASEGT. V shed 2 bases and J shed 2 bases, with 7 bases lying between them. This CDR3 is 13 amino acids long. The CDR3 nucleotides read TGTGCCAGCAGTGAAAGGACGCCCTACGAGCAGTACTTC. Its protein is CASSERTPYEQYF.

In DNA, the CDR3 is TGTGCCAGCAGTCCGGGACTAGCGCTAGATACGCAGTATTTT. Translating it yields CASSPGLALDTQYF. This rearrangement joins TRBV12-3 or TRBV12-4 to TRBJ2-3; 10 bases fit TRBD2. Unmatched junction bases numbered 4, after V lost 5 bases and J lost 5 bases. The CDR3 length is 14 residues.

The rearrangement links TRBV6-2 or TRBV6-3 to TRBJ2-2; 8 bases align to TRBD1. This CDR3 is 15 amino acids long. Looked up from germline, CDR1 is MNHEY and CDR2 is SVGEGT. The ends lost 4 bases at V and 4 bases at J; junction bases unmatched: 5. The CDR3 is CASSSRTGSTGELFF. The CDR3 DNA sequence: TGTGCCAGCAGTTCCCGGACAGGGTCCACCGGGGAGCTGTTTTTT.

This clonotype was counted between two and nine times. This sequence joins TRBV5-1 and TRBJ2-3; D is uncertain. Trimming removed 4 bases at V and 4 bases at J, with 13 bases between. The CDR3 sequence is 14 residues long. CDR1 is SGHRS and CDR2 is YFSETQ in the germline V gene. The CDR3 nucleotides read TGCGCCAGCAGCAGCCGAAGGGTTTCAGATACGCAGTATTTT. Its protein product is CASSSRRVSDTQYF.

This chain uses TRBV12-3 or TRBV12-4 with TRBJ1-1; D ambiguous. The CDR3 runs to 14 residues. The ends were cut back, 6 bases at V and 1 base at J, with 12 bases in the middle. This chain's CDR3 is CASSLKTENTEAFF. The CDR3 nucleotides are TGTGCCAGCAGCCTAAAAACGGAGAACACTGAAGCTTTCTTT.

J is TRBJ2-2 and V is TRBV4-3; TRBD1 agrees at 8 bases. There are 16 residues in the CDR3. With V trimmed by 3 bases and J by 2 bases, 5 bases remained unmatched. CDR1 and CDR2 (germline): LGHNA, YSLEER. Written as DNA, the CDR3 is TGCGCCAGCAGCCATGGGACAGGCGGAAACACCGGGGAGCTGTTTTTT. This codes for CASSHGTGGNTGELFF.

This clonotype was counted at least ten times. The J gene is TRBJ1-1, the V gene TRBV7-3; D is possibly TRBD1 (6 bases). The CDR3 contains 13 residues. Trimming cost V 3 bases and J 4 bases, with 9 bases left between them. Per germline, CDR1 SGHTA and CDR2 FQGTGA. CDR3 DNA: TGTGCCAGCAGCTTCAAGGGGGGCACTGAAGCTTTCTTT. Translated, it gives CASSFKGGTEAFF.

The CDR3 region is CASTSGNTDTQYF. CDR3 nucleotide sequence: TGTGCCAGCACAAGCGGGAACACAGATACGCAGTATTTT. V usage is TRBV5-6 and J usage is TRBJ2-3; 7 nucleotides agree with TRBD2. The CDR3 runs 13 residues. The junction had 3 bases not matched to a gene; V was cut back by 6 bases and J by 2 bases. Germline CDR1 and CDR2: SGHDT and YYEEEE.

This chain joins TRBV6-1 and TRBJ1-1; weak D call: TRBD1 (6 bases). This CDR3 is built from 13 residues. The germline V and J ends were trimmed by 4 bases and 6 bases, with 12 bases remaining between them. CDR1 and CDR2 from the germline V gene are MNHNS and SASEGT. The CDR3 spells CASSVSRGSEAFF. CDR3 bases: TGTGCCAGCAGTGTAAGCAGGGGCTCTGAAGCTTTCTTT.

The chain joins TRBV24-1 to TRBJ2-1; tentatively, D is TRBD2 (5 bases). There are 15 residues in the CDR3. Germline loops: CDR1 KGHDR, CDR2 SFDVKD. The V end was cut by 3 bases, the J end by 5 bases, with 13 bases between. The CDR3 protein is CATSDPSTANNEQFF. In DNA form, the CDR3 reads TGTGCCACCAGTGATCCTAGCACCGCAAACAATGAGCAGTTCTTC.

Only a few counts were recorded for this clonotype. The rearrangement links TRBV20-1 to TRBJ2-3; D is perhaps TRBD1 (5 bases). V lost 3 bases to trimming and J lost 2 bases, with 12 bases between them. The germline V gene has CDR1 DFQATT and CDR2 SNEGSKA (reference sequence). This CDR3 spans 14 amino acids. The CDR3 nucleotides are TGCAGTGCTAGGGTCCCAGGGATCACAGATACGCAGTATTTT. As protein: CSARVPGITDTQYF.